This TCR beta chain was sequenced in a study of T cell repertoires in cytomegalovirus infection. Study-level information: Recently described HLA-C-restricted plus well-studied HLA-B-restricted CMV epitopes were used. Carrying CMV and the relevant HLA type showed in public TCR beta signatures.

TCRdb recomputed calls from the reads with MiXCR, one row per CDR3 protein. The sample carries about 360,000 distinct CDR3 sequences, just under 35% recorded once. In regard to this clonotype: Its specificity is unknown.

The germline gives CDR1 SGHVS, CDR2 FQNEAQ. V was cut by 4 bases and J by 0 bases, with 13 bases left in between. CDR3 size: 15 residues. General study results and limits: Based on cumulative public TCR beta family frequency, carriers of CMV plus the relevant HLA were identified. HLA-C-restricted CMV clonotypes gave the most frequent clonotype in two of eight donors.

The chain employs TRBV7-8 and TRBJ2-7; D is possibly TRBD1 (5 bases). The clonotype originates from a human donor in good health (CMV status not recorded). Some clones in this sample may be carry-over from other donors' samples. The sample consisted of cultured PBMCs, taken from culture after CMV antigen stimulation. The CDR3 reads CASSSDITFSYEQYF. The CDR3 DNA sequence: TGTGCCAGCAGCTCGGACATTACTTTCTCCTACGAGCAGTACTTC.